This entry lists 30 T cell receptor beta chains sequenced from one sample in a study of cytomegalovirus exposure and HLA in healthy donors. PCR amplification relied on 60 Vbeta primers (plus 13 Jbeta primers). The protocol was immunoSEQ multiplex PCR, while the TCRdb copy is restricted to in-frame clones and leaves out a portion. This sample has around 150,000 clones, with around three quarters found just once. Sequencing input: PBMCs. Receptor source: a man aged 25-45 years in good health.

This rearrangement joins TRBV11-3 to TRBJ2-1; 9 bases match TRBD2. This CDR3 is 14 amino acids long. Germline values: CDR1 SGHNT, CDR2 YENEEA. V shed 4 bases, J shed 6 bases, and the junction held 4 bases outside the gene matches. The CDR3 loop is CASSSPAGGNEQFF. Here the CDR3 DNA reads TGTGCCAGCAGCTCCCCAGCGGGAGGCAATGAGCAGTTCTTC.

The chain links TRBV6-6 to TRBJ1-2; no definite D call. The V gene lost 6 bases and the J gene lost 8 bases, with 7 bases spanning the gap. Germline CDR1 MNHNY, CDR2 SVGAGI (reference sequence). The CDR3 length is 10 residues. The CDR3 loop reads CASSYAGYTF. The CDR3 nucleotides read TGTGCCAGCAGCTATGCGGGCTACACCTTC.

The CDR3 is CASSLYPGTGSDTQYF. CDR3 sequence (DNA): TGCGCCAGCAGCCTCTACCCCGGGACAGGGTCAGATACGCAGTATTTT. The chain carries TRBV5-1 and TRBJ2-3, with 9 bases matching TRBD1. CDR1 and CDR2 (germline): SGHRS, YFSETQ. The CDR3 contains 16 residues. The ends lost 4 bases at V and 4 bases at J; junction bases unmatched: 10.

V gene TRBV5-1 combines with J gene TRBJ2-7; the D is unclear. The CDR3 has 13 amino acids. The ends were cut back, 4 bases at V and 3 bases at J, with 11 bases in the middle. Germline CDR1 and CDR2: SGHRS and YFSETQ. The CDR3 spells CASSQEGNYEQYF. The CDR3 DNA reads TGCGCCAGCAGCCAGGAAGGAAACTACGAGCAGTACTTC.

V is TRBV5-1 and J is TRBJ1-6; no reliable D call. Germline V gives CDR1 SGHRS, CDR2 YFSETQ. The ends were cut back, 0 bases at V and 0 bases at J, with 4 bases in the middle. CDR3 length: 15 amino acids. The CDR3 nucleotides are TGCGCCAGCAGCTTGGAGAGCTCCTATAATTCACCCCTCCACTTT. This sequence encodes CASSLESSYNSPLHF.

The chain links TRBV6-5 to TRBJ1-1; tentative D call: TRBD1 (5 bases). Between the trimmed V and J ends, which lost 8 bases and 5 bases, there was a span of 18 bases. The germline gives CDR1 MNHEY, CDR2 SVGAGI. This CDR3 has 14 amino acids. CDR3 bases: TGTGCCAGCCGGGACTCAATCAGGGAAACTGAAGCTTTCTTT. The encoded protein is CASRDSIRETEAFF.

The rearrangement links TRBV21-1 to TRBJ2-7; the DNA was not compared with TRBD2, the D call given in the table. TRBV21-1 is noted as a pseudogene. The CDR3 is 13 amino acids. The CDR3 region has the DNA TGTGCCAGCAGCACGGGACTTACCTACGAGCAGTACTTC. It is translated as CASSTGLTYEQYF.

The V and J genes are TRBV27 and TRBJ2-5; TRBD1 matches 10 bases. The V gene's germline CDR1 is MNHEY and CDR2 SMNVEV (reference sequence). V shed 6 bases and J 5 bases; nucleotides not matched to a gene: 6. This CDR3 has 14 residues. The CDR3 sequence: CASSLTGGGETQYF. In nucleotides, the CDR3 is TGTGCCAGCAGCTTGACAGGGGGCGGGGAGACCCAGTACTTC.

This chain connects TRBV5-1 to TRBJ2-5; possibly TRBD2 for D (6 bases). V lost 0 bases to trimming and J lost 4 bases, with 13 bases between them. The CDR3 loop spans 15 amino acids. Germline V gives CDR1 SGHRS, CDR2 YFSETQ. The CDR3 sequence: CASSLAGTQGETQYF. The CDR3 bases are TGCGCCAGCAGCTTGGCCGGGACTCAGGGAGAGACCCAGTACTTC.

This clone has just a few counts. This chain uses TRBV5-8 with TRBJ2-1; no firm D call. V was pared by 4 bases and J by 10 bases, with 18 bases between. The length of the CDR3 is 14 residues. Germline CDR1 reads SGHTS; CDR2 reads YDEGEE. CDR3 nucleotides: TGTGCCAGCAGCCTGTTTCAGGCCTTTGAGGAGCAGTTCTTC. Translation gives CASSLFQAFEEQFF.

The chain uses TRBV7-9 and TRBJ2-3, with TRBD2 matching 8 bases. The CDR3 loop spans 16 amino acids. With 5 bases clipped from V and 1 base from J, the junction kept 8 bases outside the gene matches. Germline V gives CDR1 SEHNR, CDR2 FQNEAQ (reference sequence). The CDR3 nucleotides are TGTGCCAGCAGCCAGACCCTGACTAGCGGCACAGATACGCAGTATTTT. Translated: CASSQTLTSGTDTQYF.

The rearrangement joins TRBV5-4 to TRBJ2-5; 12 nucleotides align to TRBD2. The V and J ends lost 3 bases and 4 bases, in that order; junction bases with no gene match: 4. The CDR3 loop spans 15 amino acids. CDR1 and CDR2 (germline): SGHNT, YYREEE (reference sequence). In DNA form, the CDR3 reads TGTGCCAGCAGCTCGGGACTAGCGGGCGCAGAGACCCAGTACTTC. This translates into CASSSGLAGAETQYF.

The V and J genes are TRBV7-2 and TRBJ2-1; D gene unclear. CDR3 length: 13 residues. From germline, CDR1 is SGHTA and CDR2 FQGNSA. V was trimmed by 1 base and J by 4 bases, leaving 5 bases between them. As DNA, the CDR3 is TGTGCCAGCAGCTTAGGGCCGTACAATGAGCAGTTCTTC. Translation gives CASSLGPYNEQFF.

This chain connects TRBV27 to TRBJ2-3, with D uncertain. CDR1 and CDR2 from the germline V gene are MNHEY and SMNVEV (reference sequence). The CDR3 is 15 residues long. V lost 3 bases and J lost 4, with 14 bases in between. The CDR3 sequence: CASSFMGRSADTQYF. The CDR3 DNA reads as TGTGCCAGCAGTTTTATGGGCCGATCGGCAGATACGCAGTATTTT.

This chain connects TRBV2 to TRBJ2-3; the D gene is possibly TRBD1 (6 bases). The CDR3 totals 14 residues. Germline V gives CDR1 SNHLY, CDR2 FYNNEI. Trimming took off 6 bases at V and 0 bases at J, with 10 bases between the two ends. CDR3 sequence: CASRTRGSTDTQYF. The DNA for the CDR3 is TGTGCCAGCAGAACCAGGGGAAGCACAGATACGCAGTATTTT. The whole variable domain, remainder taken from reference TRBV2 and TRBJ2-3, is EPEVTQTPSHQVTQMGQEVILRCVPISNHLYFYWYRQILGQKVEFLVSFYNNEISEKSEIFDDQFSVERPDGSNFTLKIRSTKLEDSAMYFCASRTRGSTDTQYFGPGTRLTVL.

The table lists this clone with a count of one. The J gene is TRBJ2-7, the V gene TRBV10-3, with 8 nucleotides matching TRBD1. CDR3 length equals 13 residues. V lost 10 bases, J lost 5 bases, and 10 bases stayed unmatched. Germline assignment: CDR1 ENHRY and CDR2 SYGVKD. Here the CDR3 DNA reads TGTGCCACCTCAGACAGGGGTATCCACGAGCAGTACTTC. It is translated as CATSDRGIHEQYF.

V and J are TRBV19 and TRBJ2-1; D is ambiguous. V was cut by 1 base and J by 5 bases, with 3 bases left in between. CDR3 length: 12 amino acids. Germline loops: CDR1 LNHDA, CDR2 SQIVND (reference sequence). This chain's CDR3 is CASSIADNEQFF. The CDR3 region has the DNA TGTGCCAGTAGTATAGCCGACAATGAGCAGTTCTTC.

This chain links TRBV10-3 with TRBJ2-1, with 10 bases lining up with TRBD2. Germline V gives CDR1 ENHRY, CDR2 SYGVKD. The length of the CDR3 is 15 residues. V shed 2 bases and J 4 bases; nucleotides not matched to a gene: 2. The CDR3 spells CAISEGLADYNEQFF. Here the CDR3 DNA reads TGTGCCATCAGTGAGGGACTAGCGGATTACAATGAGCAGTTCTTC.

The rearrangement links TRBV11-2 to TRBJ2-7; possible D gene TRBD2, 7 bases. In germline, CDR1 is SGHAT, CDR2 FQNNGV. The ends were cut back, 3 bases at V and 2 bases at J, with 14 bases in the middle. The CDR3 is made up of 15 amino acids. The CDR3: CASSFQRGGTYEQYF. The CDR3 DNA is TGTGCCAGCAGCTTCCAGAGGGGGGGGACCTACGAGCAGTACTTC.

The chain recombines TRBV29-1 with TRBJ1-2; 9 bases align to TRBD1. Germline-derived CDR1 and CDR2 are SQVTM and ANQGSEA. The junction had 13 bases not matched to a gene; V was cut back by 3 bases and J by 8 bases. The CDR3 totals 15 residues. The CDR3 reads CSVEGVQGAPIGYTF. The CDR3 DNA follows: TGCAGCGTTGAGGGGGTACAGGGGGCTCCGATCGGCTACACCTTC.

V gene TRBV7-3 combines with J gene TRBJ2-5, with TRBD2 as a possible D gene (5 bases). The CDR3 loop spans 12 amino acids. V was clipped by 0 bases and J by 7 bases, with 6 bases between them. The V gene's germline CDR1 is SGHTA and CDR2 FQGTGA. This CDR3 is CASSLTGGTQYF. The CDR3 DNA reads TGTGCCAGCAGCTTAACTGGAGGGACCCAGTACTTC.

The chain carries TRBV6-5 and TRBJ1-4, with 9 bases identical to TRBD1. With V trimmed by 7 bases and J by 7 bases, 7 bases remained unmatched. Germline assignment: CDR1 MNHEY and CDR2 SVGAGI. The CDR3 is made up of 14 amino acids. CDR3: CASNQQGAAEKLFF. CDR3 DNA sequence: TGTGCCAGCAACCAACAGGGGGCGGCTGAAAAACTGTTTTTT.

This chain links TRBV5-1 with TRBJ2-1, with a possible D match to TRBD2 (6 bases). This CDR3 region has 17 residues. The germline V and J ends were trimmed by 0 bases and 7 bases, with 20 bases remaining between them. The germline CDR1 and CDR2 sequences are SGHRS and YFSETQ. This chain's CDR3 is CASSLDALARERNEQFF. CDR3 sequence (DNA): TGCGCCAGCAGCTTGGATGCGCTGGCGCGGGAAAGGAATGAGCAGTTCTTC.

This clone came up a few times. The rearrangement uses TRBV9 and TRBJ1-2; D perhaps matches TRBD1 (5 bases). V lost 2 bases, J lost 5 bases, and 7 bases lay in between. The CDR3 has 12 residues. The V gene's germline CDR1 is SGDLS and CDR2 YYNGEE. The CDR3 loop reads CASSVGLYGYTF. In DNA form, the CDR3 reads TGTGCCAGCAGCGTGGGACTATATGGCTACACCTTC.

The chain links TRBV7-8 to TRBJ2-7, with a possible D match to TRBD2 (7 bases). The V end was cut by 5 bases, the J end by 6 bases, with 29 bases between. Germline loops: CDR1 SGHVS, CDR2 FQNEAQ. The CDR3 has 18 residues. The CDR3 DNA follows: TGTGCCAGCAGCCATTCGCAGGCGGGAGTCCCCCCCAGGGGCGAGCAGTACTTC. As protein: CASSHSQAGVPPRGEQYF.

CDR3 amino acids: CASQGVMNTEAFF. In DNA, the CDR3 is TGTGCCAGCCAAGGGGTAATGAACACTGAAGCTTTCTTT. This chain joins TRBV25-1 and TRBJ1-1; D is possibly TRBD1 (5 bases). Trimming left V 8 bases short and J 0 bases short, with 10 bases between. This CDR3 comprises 13 residues. Germline V lookup: CDR1 MGHDK, CDR2 SYGVNS.

For the CDR3, the DNA is TGTGCCAGCAGCCGCCTAGCGGGAGCAAACGGCGAGCAGTACTTC. It specifies CASSRLAGANGEQYF. This chain connects TRBV5-6 to TRBJ2-7; TRBD2 aligns across 10 bases. The V and J ends lost 4 bases and 6 bases, in that order; junction bases with no gene match: 10. CDR1 is SGHDT and CDR2 is YYEEEE in the germline V gene. CDR3 length equals 15 residues. Supplemented by reference TRBV5-6 and TRBJ2-7, the full variable domain reads DAGVTQSPTHLIKTRGQQVTLRCSPKSGHDTVSWYQQALGQGPQFIFQYYEEEERQRGNFPDRFSGHQFPNYSSELNVNALLLGDSALYLCASSRLAGANGEQYFGPGTRLTVT.

The chain is built from TRBV4-2 and TRBJ2-2; D uncertain. The V gene's germline CDR1 is LGHNA and CDR2 YNFKEQ. This CDR3 is 14 amino acids long. Trimming cost V 0 bases and J 7 bases, with 9 bases left between them. For the CDR3, the DNA is TGTGCCAGCAGCCAAGAGGGCCGCTTCGGGGAGCTGTTTTTT. Amino acids: CASSQEGRFGELFF.

The rearrangement links TRBV5-6 to TRBJ2-6; no firm D call. Trimming removed 3 bases at V and 3 bases at J, with 4 bases between. The CDR3 is 13 residues long. Germline CDR1 and CDR2: SGHDT and YYEEEE. The CDR3 sequence is CASSSYGANVLTF. The CDR3 nucleotides are TGTGCCAGCAGCTCCTATGGGGCCAACGTCCTGACTTTC.

This clone was found a few times. Other DNA variants within this sample encode the same CDR3. The chain has TRBV6-1 and TRBJ2-6, with 9 bases aligning to TRBD1. Losses at the gene ends were 6 bases for V and 0 bases for J; bases not matched to a gene: 0. The CDR3 extends over 15 amino acids. The germline V gene has CDR1 MNHNS and CDR2 SASEGT. The CDR3 DNA reads TGTGCCAGCAGGACAGGGGGCTCTGGGGCCAACGTCCTGACTTTC. Its translation is CASRTGGSGANVLTF.